What follows are 29 T cell receptor beta chains derived from one specimen sequenced in a study of a mutant IDH1 vaccine in newly diagnosed glioma. Time point specified: baseline, week 1 (first vaccination visit). Noted treatment: pre-vaccination baseline after standard-of-care therapy. Profiling relied on immunoSEQ multiplex PCR, and the TCRdb table lists in-frame clones only, not all of them. Of 85,000 to 100,000 clones in the sample, around 80% were seen once. Sequenced here: PBMCs, sampled from a glioma patient treated with radiotherapy, temozolomide or both. The source of these receptors is a man aged 40-49 years with glioma.

The rearrangement joins TRBV2 to TRBJ2-7; D not resolved. With 8 bases removed from V and 5 bases from J, the gap between germline ends came to 13 bases. The germline gives CDR1 SNHLY, CDR2 FYNNEI. This CDR3 contains 12 residues. CDR3 nucleotides: TGTGCCAGCGATATAGGACGGGACGAGCAGTACTTC. As protein: CASDIGRDEQYF.

The chain has TRBV6-4 and TRBJ1-1; TRBD1 might be the D (5 bases). This CDR3 contains 11 residues. Germline V gene lookup returns CDR1 MRHNA and CDR2 SNTAGT. V was trimmed by 2 bases and J by 11 bases, leaving 9 bases between them. The CDR3 nucleotides are TGTGCCAGCAGTGACGGGGGTGAGGCTTTCTTT. Translating gives CASSDGGEAFF.

This chain joins TRBV29-1 and TRBJ2-1; TRBD1 matches 10 bases. CDR1 is SQVTM and CDR2 is ANQGSEA in the germline V gene. V gave up 4 bases and J gave up 1 base; unmatched junction bases: 4. This CDR3 comprises 15 residues. Written as DNA, the CDR3 is TGCAGCGTTGGACAGGGGGCTAAATCCTACAATGAGCAGTTCTTC. Its protein product is CSVGQGAKSYNEQFF.

J is TRBJ2-3 and V is TRBV18, with 7 bases identical to TRBD2. The junction had 7 bases not matched to a gene; V was cut back by 0 bases and J by 4 bases. This CDR3 contains 16 residues. Germline values: CDR1 KGHSH, CDR2 LQKENI. The CDR3 protein is CASSPPTAGESDTQYF. The CDR3 DNA is TGTGCCAGCTCACCACCGACCGCGGGAGAGTCAGATACGCAGTATTTT.

The gene calls are TRBV7-9 and TRBJ2-7; D not certain. The germline CDR1 and CDR2 sequences are SEHNR and FQNEAQ (reference sequence). The CDR3 has 16 amino acids. Between the trimmed V and J ends, which lost 1 base and 1 base, there was a span of 14 bases. The CDR3 loop is CASSLVSLGASYEQYF. DNA of the CDR3: TGTGCCAGCAGCTTAGTCTCCCTCGGAGCATCCTACGAGCAGTACTTC.

CDR3 residues: CASRRDDRGPEAFF. For the CDR3, the DNA is TGTGCCAGCAGGCGGGACGACAGGGGGCCCGAAGCTTTCTTT. This chain links TRBV5-4 with TRBJ1-1; 10 bases map to TRBD1. CDR1 and CDR2 from the germline V gene are SGHNT and YYREEE (reference sequence). Germline trimming cut 5 bases from V and 8 bases from J; bases unmatched to any gene: 9. This CDR3 has 14 residues.

The chain is built from TRBV19 and TRBJ2-1; D could derive from TRBD1 or TRBD2 (5 bases each). Per the germline V gene, CDR1 is LNHDA and CDR2 is SQIVND (reference sequence). The germline V and J ends were trimmed by 5 bases and 8 bases, with 7 bases remaining between them. The length of the CDR3 is 11 residues. CDR3 residues: CASSRDHEQFF. CDR3 DNA sequence: TGTGCCAGTAGTCGGGACCATGAGCAGTTCTTC.

This clone was seen a handful of times. This rearrangement joins TRBV7-2 to TRBJ1-5; 7 bases are a match to TRBD1. CDR1 and CDR2 from the germline V gene are SGHTA and FQGNSA. J was trimmed by 2 bases and V by 2 bases; bases with no gene match: 9. The CDR3 has 17 residues. CDR3 protein: CASSLTRTGRGNQPQHF. The CDR3 coding sequence is TGTGCCAGCAGCTTAACGAGGACAGGTCGGGGCAATCAGCCCCAGCATTTT. The variable domain in full, completed from reference TRBV7-2 and TRBJ1-5, reads GAGVSQSPSNKVTEKGKDVELRCDPISGHTALYWYRQSLGQGLEFLIYFQGNSAPDKSGLPSDRFSAERTGGSVSTLTIQRTQQEDSAVYLCASSLTRTGRGNQPQHFGDGTRLSIL.

Within the sample, this clone is medium-sized. V gene TRBV5-4 combines with J gene TRBJ2-2, with 13 positions matching TRBD2. The germline V gene encodes CDR1 SGHNT and CDR2 YYREEE (reference sequence). CDR3 size: 16 residues. V gave up 1 base and J gave up 7 bases; unmatched junction bases: 4. The CDR3 bases are TGTGCCAGCAGCTTGAAAACTAGCGGGGGGGACGGGGAGCTGTTTTTT. Translated: CASSLKTSGGDGELFF.

The chain joins TRBV7-2 to TRBJ2-3, with 10 positions matching TRBD2. The CDR3 has 17 residues. The V segment lost 1 base and the J segment 3 bases; nucleotides outside the gene matches: 7. CDR1 and CDR2 (germline): SGHTA, FQGNSA. CDR3 nucleotides: TGTGCCAGCAGCTTAGATTGGTCTAGCGGGAGAACAGATACGCAGTATTTT. Protein sequence: CASSLDWSSGRTDTQYF.

The chain joins TRBV5-4 to TRBJ1-4, with D unclear. Germline loops: CDR1 SGHNT, CDR2 YYREEE (reference sequence). Trimming took off 3 bases at V and 0 bases at J, with 12 bases between the two ends. CDR3 size: 16 residues. Here the CDR3 reads CASSSKTDATNEKLFF. As DNA, the CDR3 is TGTGCCAGCAGCTCTAAGACTGATGCAACTAATGAAAAACTGTTTTTT.

The genes are TRBV18 and TRBJ2-3, with 7 bases matching TRBD1. The CDR3 spans 16 residues. Germline V CDR1 and CDR2: KGHSH, LQKENI. After removal of 1 base from V and 4 bases from J, the junction contained 8 bases not matched to a gene. The CDR3 spells CASSPQTGIRADTQYF. CDR3 nucleotides: TGTGCCAGCTCACCACAGACAGGGATAAGGGCAGATACGCAGTATTTT.

In DNA form, the CDR3 reads TGTGCCAGCAGCTTAAGACCGGACAGGTTTGAGGATTCACCCCTCCACTTT. It codes for CASSLRPDRFEDSPLHF. The chain is built from TRBV5-6 and TRBJ1-6, with 7 bases that match TRBD1. The CDR3 totals 17 residues. V lost 2 bases and J lost 8; bases outside the gene matches: 13. In germline, CDR1 is SGHDT, CDR2 YYEEEE.

The rearrangement uses TRBV11-2 and TRBJ2-1; 8 bases fit TRBD1. This CDR3 spans 16 amino acids. CDR1 and CDR2 from the germline V gene are SGHAT and FQNNGV. V was clipped by 5 bases and J by 4 bases; unmatched bases: 10. The CDR3: CASSNTTGQGYNEQFF. Here the CDR3 DNA reads TGTGCCAGCAGCAATACAACAGGACAGGGTTACAATGAGCAGTTCTTC.

This clone was detected only once. The chain is built from TRBV30 and TRBJ1-6, with TRBD1 as a possible D gene (5 bases). The CDR3 runs 14 residues. Germline V CDR1 and CDR2: GTSNPN, SVGIG (reference sequence). Trimming removed 1 base from V and 6 bases from J, with 10 bases in between. As DNA, the CDR3 is TGTGCCTGGAGTGGACCCGGGGCTAATTCACCCCTCCACTTT. Translation: CAWSGPGANSPLHF.

The chain employs TRBV5-4 and TRBJ2-7, with a weak D call TRBD1 (6 bases). Per the germline V gene, CDR1 is SGHNT and CDR2 is YYREEE (reference sequence). Deletions cut 4 bases from V and 0 bases from J, with 23 bases between. The CDR3 contains 18 residues. The CDR3 DNA reads TGTGCCAGCAGCCCGGGCGGGTCGCGTCAGGGGTTCTCCTACGAGCAGTACTTC. Its protein is CASSPGGSRQGFSYEQYF.

This clone was recorded only once. V is TRBV7-2 and J is TRBJ1-3, with D perhaps matching TRBD1 (5 bases). Looked up from germline, CDR1 is SGHTA and CDR2 is FQGNSA. V was clipped by 3 bases and J by 3 bases, with 15 bases between them. This CDR3 is built from 16 residues. CDR3 sequence reads: CASSLVGGRGGNTIYF. In nucleotides, the CDR3 is TGTGCCAGCAGCTTGGTCGGGGGGAGAGGTGGAAACACCATATATTTT.

This clone has only a few counts. This sequence joins TRBV15 and TRBJ1-1; D not certain. Trimming took 0 bases from V and 2 from J, leaving 10 bases between them. This CDR3 is built from 15 residues. Germline V gene sequence: CDR1 LNHNV, CDR2 YYDKDF (reference sequence). Here the CDR3 DNA reads TGTGCCACCAGCAGAGATATGGCGGGAAACACTGAAGCTTTCTTT. It is translated as CATSRDMAGNTEAFF.

The chain employs TRBV7-6 and TRBJ2-5; 9 positions match TRBD2. Germline loops: CDR1 SGHVS, CDR2 FNYEAQ. CDR3 size: 15 residues. After removal of 2 bases from V and 2 bases from J, the junction contained 3 bases not matched to a gene. CDR3 DNA sequence: TGTGCCAGCAGCTTAACTAGCGGGTCTCAAGAGACCCAGTACTTC. As protein: CASSLTSGSQETQYF.

Concerning this clone itself: Other DNA sequences from this sample encode an identical CDR3 as well. The chain couples TRBV19 to TRBJ2-1; 7 bases agree with TRBD1. Unmatched junction bases numbered 4, after V lost 5 bases and J lost 0 bases. The CDR3 contains 15 residues. Germline-derived CDR1 and CDR2 are LNHDA and SQIVND (reference sequence). The CDR3 nucleotides are TGTGCCAGTAGTCCCGACAGGGCCTCCTACAATGAGCAGTTCTTC. As protein: CASSPDRASYNEQFF.

The J gene is TRBJ2-3, the V gene TRBV7-2; 8 positions match TRBD2. V was clipped by 4 bases and J by 1 base; unmatched bases: 7. CDR3 length equals 16 residues. From germline, CDR1 is SGHTA and CDR2 FQGNSA. The CDR3: CASSYRGGSGTDTQYF. The CDR3 region has the DNA TGTGCCAGCAGCTATCGGGGGGGGAGTGGCACAGATACGCAGTATTTT.

The rearrangement links TRBV15 to TRBJ2-2, with D uncertain. Looked up from germline, CDR1 is LNHNV and CDR2 is YYDKDF (reference sequence). The length of the CDR3 is 15 residues. V shed 3 bases and J shed 10 bases, with 18 bases lying between them. The CDR3 bases are TGTGCCACCAGCAGGGGCTATCCCCAACGGGTGGAGCTGTTTTTT. Protein product: CATSRGYPQRVELFF.

The chain combines TRBV7-8 with TRBJ2-1, with 11 bases aligning to TRBD2. The CDR3 extends over 15 amino acids. Per the germline V gene, CDR1 is SGHVS and CDR2 is FQNEAQ. The V and J ends lost 4 bases and 11 bases, in that order; junction bases with no gene match: 10. The CDR3 nucleotides are TGTGCCAGCAGCTCCCGACTAGCGGGGACGTCTCAGCAGTTCTTC. Its protein is CASSSRLAGTSQQFF.

This clone was seen many times. This sequence joins TRBV7-9 and TRBJ1-2, with D possibly being TRBD1 (5 bases). V was cut by 5 bases and J by 4 bases, with 14 bases left in between. The germline gives CDR1 SEHNR, CDR2 FQNEAQ (reference sequence). This CDR3 has 14 amino acids. In DNA form, the CDR3 reads TGTGCCAGCAGCCGCCCAGGGACCTTCTATGGCTACACCTTC. Its translation: CASSRPGTFYGYTF.

The rearrangement uses TRBV18 and TRBJ2-1, with unresolved D. CDR1 is KGHSH, CDR2 LQKENI, per germline. CDR3 size: 15 residues. V gave up 1 base and J gave up 0 bases, with 7 bases separating them. The chain's CDR3 is CASSPLLYSYNEQFF. In DNA form, the CDR3 reads TGTGCCAGCTCACCACTTCTATACTCCTACAATGAGCAGTTCTTC.

The chain is built from TRBV4-2 and TRBJ2-3; TRBD2 matches 8 bases. Per the germline V gene, CDR1 is LGHNA and CDR2 is YNFKEQ. The J segment lost 2 bases and the V segment lost 0 bases, leaving 1 base of the junction unmatched. The length of the CDR3 is 15 residues. The chain's CDR3 is CASSQEAGDTDTQYF. The CDR3 nucleotides are TGTGCCAGCAGCCAAGAAGCGGGAGACACAGATACGCAGTATTTT.

The chain carries TRBV5-1 and TRBJ2-7, with D perhaps TRBD1 (5 bases). This CDR3 contains 17 residues. V dropped 0 bases and J dropped 4 bases, with 20 bases sitting between them. CDR1 and CDR2 (germline): SGHRS, YFSETQ. CDR3 DNA sequence: TGCGCCAGCAGCTTGGCCCGACAGACCTTCCTGGGTTACGAGCAGTACTTC. Its protein is CASSLARQTFLGYEQYF.

The chain has TRBV11-1 and TRBJ2-7; 9 nucleotides align to TRBD1. Trimming cost V 5 bases and J 2 bases; bases outside gene matches: 4. Germline values: CDR1 SGHAT, CDR2 FQDESV (reference sequence). CDR3 size: 14 residues. CDR3 sequence reads: CASSLTGGAYEQYF. DNA of the CDR3: TGTGCCAGCAGCCTGACAGGGGGGGCCTACGAGCAGTACTTC.

This chain connects TRBV6-5 to TRBJ2-5; no clear D. V shed 6 bases and J shed 2 bases, with 16 bases lying between them. The CDR3 runs 15 residues. Germline-derived CDR1 and CDR2 are MNHEY and SVGAGI. The CDR3 DNA follows: TGTGCCAGCAGCCAGATCCGATCCGGACAAGAGACCCAGTACTTC. This encodes CASSQIRSGQETQYF.